These 14 T cell receptor beta chains were all obtained from the same sample, sequenced in a study of blood T cell repertoires in COVID-19. The table came from immunoSEQ multiplex PCR; TCRdb's copy has only in-frame clones and leaves some out. This table holds about 440,000 clones, about nine tenths found once. Source material: peripheral blood. Source of these receptors: a woman aged 45-65 years with COVID-19, enrolled during active disease.

The count of this clone is one. This chain links TRBV19 with TRBJ1-1; a possible D gene is TRBD1 (5 bases). Per the germline V gene, CDR1 is LNHDA and CDR2 is SQIVND (reference sequence). The V end lost 7 bases, the J end lost 1 base, and 16 bases lay between the germline ends. The CDR3 has 15 residues. CDR3 sequence (DNA): TGTGCCAGTACCGAGGTCCAGGGCAGGAACACTGAAGCTTTCTTT. Residues: CASTEVQGRNTEAFF.

This clone was counted once. The V and J genes are TRBV30 and TRBJ2-7; the D gene is possibly TRBD2 (6 bases). The CDR3 contains 12 residues. Trimming left V 4 bases short and J 6 bases short, with 13 bases between. CDR1 and CDR2 (germline): GTSNPN, SVGIG (reference sequence). The CDR3 DNA is TGTGCCTGGAAAGGAGGGAGAGCCGAGCAGTACTTC. The encoded protein is CAWKGGRAEQYF.

V usage is TRBV5-6 and J usage is TRBJ2-3, with TRBD2 identical over 7 bases. Unmatched junction bases numbered 9, after V lost 1 base and J lost 1 base. In germline, CDR1 is SGHDT, CDR2 YYEEEE. This CDR3 has 17 amino acids. DNA for the CDR3: TGTGCCAGCAGCTTGAAGGGACTAAGTATGGGCACAGATACGCAGTATTTT. Translation gives CASSLKGLSMGTDTQYF.

The J gene is TRBJ2-3, the V gene TRBV18, with D possibly matching TRBD2 (5 bases). With 2 bases removed from V and 0 bases from J, the gap between germline ends came to 15 bases. Looked up from germline, CDR1 is KGHSH and CDR2 is LQKENI. The CDR3 totals 17 residues. CDR3 bases: TGTGCCAGCTCACCAGAGGTCGGACTTACTAGCACAGATACGCAGTATTTT. Encoded protein: CASSPEVGLTSTDTQYF.

V and J are TRBV18 and TRBJ1-1; D is uncertain. Trimming left V 0 bases short and J 6 bases short, with 11 bases between. The germline CDR1 and CDR2 sequences are KGHSH and LQKENI. The CDR3 is made up of 14 amino acids. CDR3 region: CASSPPEGTPEAFF. In DNA, the CDR3 is TGTGCCAGCTCACCACCGGAGGGTACCCCTGAAGCTTTCTTT.

The CDR3 spells CASSEGLTGDEQFF. The CDR3 nucleotides are TGTGCCAGCAGTGAGGGTCTTACGGGGGATGAGCAGTTCTTC. J is TRBJ2-1 and V is TRBV2, with a tentative D call TRBD2 (6 bases). The CDR3 runs to 14 residues. Germline V gives CDR1 SNHLY, CDR2 FYNNEI. V gave up 3 bases and J gave up 8 bases, with 14 bases separating them.

This clone was seen more than once but under ten times. CDR3 amino acids: CASSFSRNQPQHF. The CDR3 DNA follows: TGTGCCAGCAGTTTCTCCAGGAATCAGCCCCAGCATTTT. V is TRBV27 and J is TRBJ1-5; D gene uncertain. CDR1 and CDR2 from the germline V gene are MNHEY and SMNVEV (reference sequence). The CDR3 extends over 13 amino acids. Trimming removed 3 bases from V and 4 bases from J, with 7 bases in between.

This clone was seen only once. This CDR3 reads CSARLGAAYEQYF. Written as DNA, the CDR3 is TGCAGCGCGAGGTTGGGGGCGGCCTACGAGCAGTACTTC. The gene calls are TRBV29-1 and TRBJ2-7; the D gene is possibly TRBD1 (6 bases). The V end lost 7 bases, the J end lost 2 bases, and 15 bases lay between the germline ends. The CDR3 spans 13 residues. Germline V gene lookup returns CDR1 SQVTM and CDR2 ANQGSEA.

This chain uses TRBV7-9 with TRBJ1-1; D is perhaps TRBD1 (6 bases). The CDR3 consists of 14 residues. Trimming took off 3 bases at V and 0 bases at J, with 8 bases between the two ends. Germline lookup yields CDR1 SEHNR and CDR2 FQNEAQ (reference sequence). The CDR3 reads CASSFQGMNTEAFF. CDR3 bases: TGTGCCAGCAGCTTTCAGGGGATGAACACTGAAGCTTTCTTT.

The V and J genes are TRBV29-1 and TRBJ2-3, with 9 bases lining up with TRBD2. J gave up 0 bases and V 6 bases, and 13 bases lay outside the gene matches. This CDR3 is built from 17 residues. Germline V lookup: CDR1 SQVTM, CDR2 ANQGSEA. CDR3 protein: CSVTGTSPPLSTDTQYF. The CDR3 region has the DNA TGCAGCGTGACCGGGACTAGCCCCCCCCTTAGCACAGATACGCAGTATTTT.

CDR3 coding DNA: TGTGCCAGCAGCCCAGGGGGCAGTTCCTATAATTCACCCCTCCACTTT. This encodes CASSPGGSSYNSPLHF. J is TRBJ1-6 and V is TRBV7-8, with TRBD1 matching 8 bases. Germline trimming cut 5 bases from V and 1 base from J; bases unmatched to any gene: 4. Germline V gene lookup returns CDR1 SGHVS and CDR2 FQNEAQ. The CDR3 is 16 residues long.

This clone was seen a handful of times. This chain uses TRBV27 with TRBJ2-2; TRBD1 matches at 8 bases. The length of the CDR3 is 15 residues. J lost 0 bases, V lost 5 bases, and 2 bases had no gene match. Germline V CDR1 and CDR2: MNHEY, SMNVEV (reference sequence). Here the CDR3 reads CASSRQGTNTGELFF. The CDR3 DNA sequence: TGTGCCAGCAGTCGACAGGGGACGAACACCGGGGAGCTGTTTTTT.

This chain links TRBV4-1 with TRBJ2-7; 14 bases line up with TRBD2. CDR3 size: 16 residues. Germline V gives CDR1 MGHRA, CDR2 YSYEKL. The trim removed 4 bases at V and 4 bases at J, leaving 6 bases unmatched. The CDR3 region has the DNA TGCGCCAGCAGCCTGAGGACTAGCGGGGGGAGATACGAGCAGTACTTC. Protein sequence: CASSLRTSGGRYEQYF.

In regard to this clone: The sample has other DNA sequences that encode this CDR3 too. J is TRBJ1-2 and V is TRBV5-6; 7 bases agree with TRBD1. The CDR3 has 13 residues. V gave up 3 bases and J gave up 5 bases; unmatched junction bases: 4. CDR1 is SGHDT and CDR2 is YYEEEE in the germline V gene. The CDR3 loop reads CASSSGQSYGYTF. The DNA of the CDR3 is TGTGCCAGCAGCTCGGGACAGTCTTATGGCTACACCTTC.